A selection of T cell receptor beta chains follows, all from one sample in a study of blood T cell repertoires in COVID-19. Sequenced by immunoSEQ multiplex PCR; TCRdb stores in-frame clones only, minus some. The sample lists 75,000 to 95,000 clones; 88% were seen once. Specimen: peripheral blood. Source of these receptors: a human donor in a cohort sampled during active COVID-19. Both conserved end residues are part of each CDR3. Each record gives: D gene, V gene, clone size, J gene, CDR3 DNA, CDR3 protein. D genes are given only for firm matches. Clone size is not always given. Where it is, it says once, few, many or a class for expanded clones.

.	TRBV12-3/TRBV12-4	.	TRBJ2-1	TGTGCCAGCAGCCGCAATGAGCAGTTCTTC	CASSRNEQFF
TRBD2	TRBV30	.	TRBJ2-7	TGTGCCTGGACCTTAGCGGGATCCTACGAGCAGTACTTC	CAWTLAGSYEQYF
TRBD1	TRBV9	.	TRBJ1-4	TGTGCCAGCAGCGAGACAGGGATAGATGAAAAACTGTTTTTT	CASSETGIDEKLFF
.	TRBV6-1	.	TRBJ2-2	TGTGCCAGCAGTGAGTTGGCGTTCTCGAGGGGGGAGCTGTTTTTT	CASSELAFSRGELFF
.	TRBV3-1/TRBV3-2	.	TRBJ2-5	TGTGCCAGCAGCCGAGGAGTCCAAGAGACCCAGTACTTC	CASSRGVQETQYF
.	TRBV20-1	.	TRBJ1-1	TGCAGTGCTAGTGGCGTCTTAGGCAGGCTAAACACTGAAGCTTTCTTT	CSASGVLGRLNTEAFF
.	TRBV12-3/TRBV12-4	once	TRBJ1-5	TGTGCCAGCAGTTCACATGCGGGCCAGCCCCAGCATTTT	CASSSHAGQPQHF
TRBD2	TRBV4-1	.	TRBJ2-2	TGCGCCAGCAGCCCCGTAGCGGGGGGGAGAACCGGGGAGCTGTTTTTT	CASSPVAGGRTGELFF
.	TRBV19	.	TRBJ1-2	TGTGCCAGTAGTATAGTCGAGGAGTCGGGTGGCTACACCTTC	CASSIVEESGGYTF
.	TRBV27	.	TRBJ1-6	TGTGCCAGCAGTCCGACCCAAAGGACAGTTAATTCACCCCTCCACTTT	CASSPTQRTVNSPLHF
.	TRBV28	.	TRBJ2-7	TGTGCCAGCAGTTTGGACAGTTCCTACGAGCAGTACTTC	CASSLDSSYEQYF
TRBD2	TRBV18	.	TRBJ2-5	TGTGCCAGCTCACCTGTAACTAGCGGGGCCCAAGAGACCCAGTACTTC	CASSPVTSGAQETQYF
.	TRBV6-2/TRBV6-3	few	TRBJ2-2	TGTGCCAGCAGTTACGCCCAGGGGACCGGGGAGCTGTTTTTT	CASSYAQGTGELFF
TRBD1	TRBV6-5	few	TRBJ2-5	TGTGCCAGCAGTCGGACGACAGGGCCCTTAGAGACCCAGTACTTC	CASSRTTGPLETQYF
TRBD2	TRBV7-6	few	TRBJ2-7	TGTGCCAGCAGCGCCCTAAGCGGGGGGATCTACTACGAGCAGTACTTC	CASSALSGGIYYEQYF
.	TRBV6-5	.	TRBJ2-3	TGTGCCAGCAGAAACTCCTTGAGTACGCAGTATTTT	CASRNSLSTQYF
.	TRBV30	.	TRBJ2-5	TGTGCCTGGGGGCGGGAGACCCAGTACTTC	CAWGRETQYF
.	TRBV4-1	.	TRBJ2-1	TGCGCCAGCAGCTCGGGGACTGATCAACCCTACAATGAGCAGTTCTTC	CASSSGTDQPYNEQFF
.	TRBV5-1	.	TRBJ1-5	TGCGCCAGCAGCTTGGATGGGCAGATTAATCAGCCCCAGCATTTT	CASSLDGQINQPQHF
.	TRBV7-9	once	TRBJ1-1	TGTGCCAGCAGCTTAGATTCCCTCCCTGAAGCTTTCTTT	CASSLDSLPEAFF
.	TRBV5-5	.	TRBJ2-2	TGTGCCAGCAGCCCCAAACCTCCTACGACCGGGGAGCTGTTTTTT	CASSPKPPTTGELFF
TRBD1	TRBV28	once	TRBJ2-7	TGTGCCAGCAACAGGGGGCTGTCCGGCTACGAGCAGTACTTC	CASNRGLSGYEQYF
.	TRBV28	.	TRBJ2-1	TGTGCCAGCAGCACTGACAGTGTTCCTCACAATGAGCAGTTCTTC	CASSTDSVPHNEQFF
.	TRBV7-9	.	TRBJ1-1	TGTGCCAGCAGCTTAGAAACAGCCAACACTGAAGCTTTCTTT	CASSLETANTEAFF
TRBD1	TRBV5-4	.	TRBJ1-2	TGTGCCAGCAGCTCACAGGGGGCGCGGCAAGGTGGCGGCTACACCTTC	CASSSQGARQGGGYTF
TRBD1	TRBV19	.	TRBJ2-7	TGTGCCAGTAGTGTACAGGGGACCCTGCCCACCTACGAGCAGTACTTC	CASSVQGTLPTYEQYF
.	TRBV29-1	once	TRBJ2-7	TGCAGCGCTACCCCGGGAAATTCAGTCGAGCAGTACTTC	CSATPGNSVEQYF